This TCR beta chain is drawn from a study of blood T cell repertoires in COVID-19. About the research overall: COVID-19 samples collected from the United States, Italy and Spain covered acute and convalescent phases. The analysed material was cDNA or gDNA that came from T cells, B-cell-depleted T cells, or PBMCs.

In this sample, this clone turned up once. How the authors handled the data: Estimates of nucleated cell counts were drawn from the amplification of reference gene primers. This table comes from immunoSEQ multiplex PCR, and its TCRdb copy is limited to in-frame clones, with some not included. For V, J and clone size, that table is used; D and trimming come from the DNA. The sample records about 130,000 clones, roughly 83% being singletons. The sequence came from a woman aged 30 to 39 who had recovered from COVID-19. The specimen sequenced was peripheral blood.

The DNA of the CDR3 is TGTGCCAGCAGCTTAGAGGGGGCGATCGATCAGCCCCAGCATTTT. Its translation is CASSLEGAIDQPQHF. V gene TRBV11-2 combines with J gene TRBJ1-5; possible D gene TRBD1, 6 bases. The CDR3 has 15 amino acids. The germline V gene encodes CDR1 SGHAT and CDR2 FQNNGV. Trimming stripped 0 bases from V and 5 bases from J, with 11 bases between.